The 14 T cell receptor beta chains in this list originate from one sample, sequenced in a study of cytotoxic CD8 clonotypes in ibrutinib-treated CLL. The method was immunoSEQ multiplex PCR; TCRdb's version includes in-frame clones alone and lacks a portion of them. Counted here are more than 200,000 clones, more than 75% occurring once; the ten biggest clones make up 11%. The sequenced sample was PBMCs, obtained after 12 months of ibrutinib treatment. Receptor source: a human donor with chronic lymphocytic leukemia.

In its sample, this clone was seen a few times. This chain connects TRBV27 to TRBJ1-2; the D gene is possibly TRBD1 (5 bases). The germline gives CDR1 MNHEY, CDR2 SMNVEV (reference sequence). CDR3 length: 14 amino acids. V was cut by 6 bases and J by 5 bases, with 16 bases left in between. This chain's CDR3 is CASSPGREGYGYTF. CDR3 nucleotide sequence: TGTGCCAGCAGCCCAGGGCGGGAAGGGTATGGCTACACCTTC.

This rearrangement joins TRBV6-5 to TRBJ1-2, with unresolved D. Trimming removed 0 bases at V and 0 bases at J, with 11 bases between. This CDR3 is 16 amino acids long. Germline CDR1 and CDR2: MNHEY and SVGAGI. For the CDR3, the DNA is TGTGCCAGCAGTTACTCCCGCGCTCCAGCTAACTATGGCTACACCTTC. This encodes CASSYSRAPANYGYTF.

This chain uses TRBV20-1 with TRBJ1-2, with 7 bases identical to TRBD1. Germline CDR1 is DFQATT and CDR2 is SNEGSKA (reference sequence). The CDR3 extends over 11 amino acids. V trimming: 5 bases; J trimming: 7 bases; junction bases outside the gene matches: 4. CDR3 in DNA: TGCAGTGCTCCACAGGGGCCTGGCTACACCTTC. Residues: CSAPQGPGYTF.

The V gene is TRBV14, the J gene TRBJ1-1; weak D call: TRBD1 (6 bases). Germline loops: CDR1 SGHDN, CDR2 FVKESK. V was trimmed by 4 bases and J by 10 bases, leaving 16 bases between them. The CDR3 sequence is 13 residues long. CDR3 amino acids: CASSLRGAEGAFF. The CDR3 DNA sequence: TGTGCCAGCAGCCTCCGGGGGGCTGAGGGAGCTTTCTTT.

The genes are TRBV4-1 and TRBJ2-7, with TRBD1 identical over 9 bases. CDR3 length equals 15 residues. Germline V CDR1 and CDR2: MGHRA, YSYEKL. V lost 6 bases and J lost 4; bases outside the gene matches: 10. The CDR3 DNA sequence: TGCGCCAGCAGTAACCTTGGGACAGGGATTTACGAGCAGTACTTC. Translation: CASSNLGTGIYEQYF.

The rearrangement joins TRBV4-1 to TRBJ2-7; perhaps D is TRBD1 or TRBD2 (5 bases each). This CDR3 region has 14 residues. Trimming left V 4 bases short and J 3 bases short, with 13 bases between. Germline CDR1 MGHRA, CDR2 YSYEKL. CDR3 sequence reads: CASSPGTVRYEQYF. The CDR3 DNA is TGCGCCAGCAGCCCCGGGACGGTTCGCTACGAGCAGTACTTC.

The chain recombines TRBV5-1 with TRBJ1-1; TRBD1 matches 8 bases. Germline V lookup: CDR1 SGHRS, CDR2 YFSETQ. Unmatched junction bases numbered 11, after V lost 3 bases and J lost 10 bases. CDR3 length equals 14 residues. CDR3 loop: CASSSEDRVGRAFF. CDR3 nucleotide sequence: TGCGCCAGCAGCTCGGAGGACAGGGTCGGCAGAGCTTTCTTT.

This clone has just a few counts. This chain uses TRBV6-1 with TRBJ2-7; D gene uncertain. The CDR3 runs to 13 residues. CDR1 and CDR2 from the germline V gene are MNHNS and SASEGT. Trimming removed 4 bases from V and 5 bases from J, with 12 bases in between. CDR3 bases: TGTGCCAGCAGTGCAAGACCCCGGGACGAGCAGTACTTC. Translated: CASSARPRDEQYF.

This chain connects TRBV30 to TRBJ2-1; TRBD1 might be the D (6 bases). The CDR3 length is 15 residues. Germline CDR1 GTSNPN, CDR2 SVGIG (reference sequence). Trimming removed 4 bases at V and 5 bases at J, with 18 bases between. CDR3: CAWNDAPQGNNEQFF. The CDR3 region has the DNA TGTGCCTGGAATGACGCCCCTCAGGGGAACAATGAGCAGTTCTTC.

This clone was recorded once. CDR3 sequence: CASSSTGQAALITF. For the CDR3, the DNA is TGTGCCAGCAGCTCCACCGGACAGGCTGCCCTCATTACCTTC. This chain connects TRBV5-4 to TRBJ1-2, with 7 bases matching TRBD1. This CDR3 spans 14 amino acids. V gave up 3 bases and J gave up 14 bases; unmatched junction bases: 16. Germline V gene data show CDR1 as SGHNT and CDR2 as YYREEE (reference sequence).

The gene calls are TRBV5-5 and TRBJ2-7, with 9 bases lining up with TRBD1. J gave up 1 base and V 5 bases, and 10 bases lay outside the gene matches. CDR3 length equals 16 residues. Germline lookup yields CDR1 SGHKS and CDR2 YYEKEE (reference sequence). The CDR3 coding sequence is TGTGCCAGCAGTAGGACAGGGGAGGGTAGATCCTACGAGCAGTACTTC. It translates to CASSRTGEGRSYEQYF.

This clone has only a few counts. This chain links TRBV27 with TRBJ1-5, with a possible D match to TRBD1 (6 bases). Germline V gene data show CDR1 as MNHEY and CDR2 as SMNVEV (reference sequence). V dropped 6 bases and J dropped 0 bases, with 9 bases sitting between them. The CDR3 has 14 residues. This CDR3 reads CASSGQISNQPQHF. The CDR3 coding sequence is TGTGCCAGCAGCGGACAGATTAGCAATCAGCCCCAGCATTTT.

The V gene is TRBV6-4, the J gene TRBJ1-1; D unresolved. The germline CDR1 and CDR2 sequences are MRHNA and SNTAGT. The CDR3 loop spans 10 amino acids. Trimming removed 4 bases at V and 11 bases at J, with 8 bases between. The CDR3 sequence: CASSAAGAFF. The CDR3 nucleotides read TGTGCCAGCAGTGCGGCCGGGGCTTTCTTT.

In this sample, this clone turned up once. This chain links TRBV5-1 with TRBJ2-5, with 12 positions matching TRBD2. With V trimmed by 3 bases and J by 3 bases, 9 bases remained unmatched. Germline values: CDR1 SGHRS, CDR2 YFSETQ. CDR3 length: 17 residues. Here the CDR3 DNA reads TGCGCCAGCAGCTCACTAAAGACTAGCGGGGGTAAAGAGACCCAGTACTTC. Translating it yields CASSSLKTSGGKETQYF.